This entry concerns a single TCR beta chain. Enrolled through a virtual design, the participants were between 18 and 89 years of age and came from under 30 US areas. Researchers sorted participants into cohorts using their self-reported clinical history. This record belongs to a study of blood T cell repertoires in COVID-19. Study-wide background: Sites in the United States, Italy and Spain provided acute and convalescent COVID-19 samples.

This CDR3 is 15 amino acids long. Unmatched junction bases numbered 7, after V lost 5 bases and J lost 4 bases. Germline V gene lookup returns CDR1 SGHTA and CDR2 FQGNSA. Assay: immunoSEQ multiplex PCR; the TCRdb copy retains only in-frame clones and omits some. The table has about 210,000 clones, around 86% seen once. The chain combines TRBV7-2 with TRBJ1-2, with 10 bases matching TRBD1. Sequencing was performed on PBMCs or T cells enriched from blood (not recorded which). The TCR sequence derives from a man aged 25 to 40 in a cohort exposed to, infected with or recovered from COVID-19 (not recorded which). The CDR3: CASSDRTGGSYGYTF. The CDR3 DNA is TGTGCCAGCAGCGACAGGACAGGGGGGAGCTATGGCTACACCTTC.